Described below is a single TCR beta chain sequence and its context. The sample originates from a study of blood T cell repertoires in COVID-19. Original processing methods: Amplification with reference gene primers provided the estimates of nucleated cell counts. Measured with immunoSEQ multiplex PCR; TCRdb has only the in-frame clones, and not every one. D and trimming were read from the DNA, whereas the V and J calls and clone size are those reported in that table. This sample has 150,000 to 200,000 clones, with approximately 79% found just once. CDR1 and CDR2 (germline): KGHSH, LQKENI. The CDR3 length is 19 residues. V gave up 2 bases and J gave up 0 bases; unmatched junction bases: 11.

This clonotype was obtained from a woman at least 80 years old with acute or convalescent COVID-19. Material: peripheral blood. The chain links TRBV18 to TRBJ2-2; 8 bases align to TRBD1. This CDR3 reads CASSPSSGQGSSNTGELFF. CDR3 nucleotide sequence: TGTGCCAGCTCACCATCATCAGGACAGGGAAGTTCGAACACCGGGGAGCTGTTTTTT.